What follows describes a single T cell receptor beta chain. Its antigen is not identified. Assay used: immunoSEQ multiplex PCR; TCRdb lists only in-frame clones, some missing. The table shows tens of thousands of clones, with around 81% occurring only once. This CDR3 has 18 residues. Germline V lookup: CDR1 LGHNA, CDR2 YSLEER. V lost 0 bases and J lost 4, with 21 bases in between. The sample originates from a study of OX40 agonist ivuxolimab in advanced cancers. Study conclusions and caveats: At 0.1 to 3.0 mg/kg and by week 6, clonal expansion occurred in CD4+ and CD8+ blood T cells.

The chain combines TRBV4-3 with TRBJ2-5; perhaps TRBD2 as D (5 bases). The sample was CD4+ or CD8+ T cells sorted from blood, taken in a trial of the OX40 agonist ivuxolimab. This clonotype originated in an adult with an advanced solid tumor such as melanoma, head and neck, liver or kidney cancer. For the CDR3, the DNA is TGCGCCAGCAGCCAAGATTTGGGGAGTAGCGCGGGTACAGAGACCCAGTACTTC. This codes for CASSQDLGSSAGTETQYF.